The source of this T cell receptor (beta chain) is a study of PD-1 blockade in classical Hodgkin lymphoma. About this clone itself: The antigen is unknown.

Time point specified: cycle 4 day 1 (C4D1), after less than 7 weeks of nivolumab. Relapses following autologous stem cell transplantation were seen in all patients, with brentuximab vedotin exposure varying. Study outcomes and limitations: It was CD4+ TCR diversity, not CD8+, that rose significantly by C4D1. Baseline TCR diversity was reportedly lower in newly diagnosed patients than healthy donors. Nivolumab starters within 1 year of ASCT were excluded.

Only in-frame clones appear in the TCRdb table, and some are missing; sequencing was by immunoSEQ multiplex PCR. The data hold 20,000 to 25,000 clones, with 81% observed a single time. The sequence was obtained from a human donor with classical Hodgkin lymphoma. The specimen comprised peripheral blood mononuclear cells (PBMCs), sampled before the fourth cycle of nivolumab.

CDR3 coding DNA: TGTGCCAGCAGCTTTGTCAGGGGCAACGAGCAGTACTTC. It translates to CASSFVRGNEQYF. This sequence joins TRBV5-4 and TRBJ2-7; perhaps TRBD1 as D (6 bases). This CDR3 is 13 amino acids long. CDR1 and CDR2 from the germline V gene are SGHNT and YYREEE (reference sequence). Trimming stripped 2 bases from V and 5 bases from J, with 11 bases between.